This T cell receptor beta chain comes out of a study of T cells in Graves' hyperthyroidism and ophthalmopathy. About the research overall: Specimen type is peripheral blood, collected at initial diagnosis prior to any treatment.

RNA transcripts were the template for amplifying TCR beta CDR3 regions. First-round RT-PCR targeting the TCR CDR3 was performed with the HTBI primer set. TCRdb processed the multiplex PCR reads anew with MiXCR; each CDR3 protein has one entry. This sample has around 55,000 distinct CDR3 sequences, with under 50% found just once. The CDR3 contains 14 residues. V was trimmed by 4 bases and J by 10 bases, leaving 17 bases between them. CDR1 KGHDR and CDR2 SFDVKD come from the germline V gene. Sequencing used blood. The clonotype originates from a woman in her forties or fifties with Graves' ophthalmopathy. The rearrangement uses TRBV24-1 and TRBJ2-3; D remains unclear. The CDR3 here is CATSDPPQRVAQYF. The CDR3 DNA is TGTGCCACCAGTGACCCCCCCCAGCGAGTGGCGCAGTATTTT.